This T cell receptor beta chain was profiled in a study of Ad26.COV2.S vaccination and SARS-CoV-2 variants. On the study more broadly: Ad26.COV2.S, an intramuscular injection, was given once or twice 56 days apart.

Remarks on this clone: The target antigen is unknown.

Treatment specified: roughly 19 received Ad26.COV2.S at low or high dose, single or two shots; about five received placebo; per-sample allocation not given. Day 63 after the first injection of vaccine or placebo was the sampling time. V shed 8 bases and J shed 7 bases, with 14 bases lying between them. The V gene's germline CDR1 is MNHEY and CDR2 SMNVEV (reference sequence). The CDR3 length is 12 residues. Study outcomes and limitations: Vaccine recipients had higher spike-specific TCR breadth than placebo recipients. Reported post-vaccination CD8+ and CD4+ T cell responses to spike showed substantial breadth.

TCRdb's table, derived via immunoSEQ multiplex PCR, lists solely in-frame clones and lacks some. The table shows 400,000 to 450,000 clones, with about nine tenths occurring only once. This sequence was found in a person between 18 and 59 years old who received the Ad26.COV2.S COVID-19 vaccine or a placebo. The chain has TRBV27 and TRBJ2-5; D may match TRBD1 or TRBD2 (5 bases each). This sample comprised peripheral blood, obtained in a trial of Ad26.COV2.S vaccine versus placebo. The CDR3 spells CASGDGVGTQYF. Here the CDR3 DNA reads TGTGCCAGCGGGGACGGGGTAGGGACCCAGTACTTC.